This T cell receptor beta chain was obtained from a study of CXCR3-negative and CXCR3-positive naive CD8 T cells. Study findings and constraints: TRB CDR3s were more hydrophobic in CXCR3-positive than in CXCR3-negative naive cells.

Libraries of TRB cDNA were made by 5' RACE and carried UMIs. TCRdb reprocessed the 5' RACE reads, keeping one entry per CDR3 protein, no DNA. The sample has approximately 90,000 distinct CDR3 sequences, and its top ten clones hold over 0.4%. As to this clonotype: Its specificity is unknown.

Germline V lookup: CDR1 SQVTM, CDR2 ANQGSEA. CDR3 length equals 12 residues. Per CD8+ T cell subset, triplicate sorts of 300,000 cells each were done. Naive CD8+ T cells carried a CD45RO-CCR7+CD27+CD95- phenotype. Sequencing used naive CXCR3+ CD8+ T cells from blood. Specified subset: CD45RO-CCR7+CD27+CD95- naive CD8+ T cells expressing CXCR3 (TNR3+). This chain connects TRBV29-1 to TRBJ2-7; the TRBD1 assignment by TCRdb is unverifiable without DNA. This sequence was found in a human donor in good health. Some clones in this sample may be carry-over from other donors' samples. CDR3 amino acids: CSARTGAYEQYF.